Relative to its sample, the clone carrying this TCR beta chain is medium-sized. With the library built for alpha chains, this beta chain is off target and its frequency is not meaningful. Specified time point: sample taken at primary tumor resection. The sequenced material consisted of unsorted whole RNA from tumor, nontumor lung or frozen PBMC. Samples were obtained from around 73 donors, all untreated early-stage non-small cell lung cancer patients. Per the germline V gene, CDR1 is MRHNA and CDR2 is SNTAGT. V shed 4 bases and J shed 7 bases, with 13 bases lying between them. The CDR3 totals 13 residues. This entry belongs to a study of spatial heterogeneity in lung cancer. One entry per CDR3 protein results from TCRdb running MiXCR on the 5' RACE reads. The data contain more than 9,000 distinct CDR3 sequences, 5.5% to 7.5% of them singletons.

This clonotype was obtained from a male donor with early-stage non-small cell lung cancer. The sample in question was normal lung tissue next to the tumor, obtained at surgery. The V gene is TRBV6-4, the J gene TRBJ1-1, with no clear D. Written as DNA, the CDR3 is TGTGCCAGCAGTGCCGATCGGTTGGGTGAAGCTTTCTTT. This codes for CASSADRLGEAFF.